Given below is one T cell receptor beta chain in context. This clonotype was observed a few times. Its antigen remains unidentified. Base quality data are lacking; no much larger clone is found one base away. Systemically healthy Caucasian individuals from Russia, about 38 in total and aged roughly 6 to 95 years, were included as donors. Ten milliliters of peripheral blood were drawn from each donor into EDTA-treated Vacutainer tubes. PBMCs were isolated by Ficoll-Paque density-gradient centrifugation, with at least 6.5 million obtained per sample. Trizol reagent was used to extract total RNA from the PBMCs, yielding at least 6 micrograms per sample. The percentages of naive CD45RAhigh/CD27high T cells were determined by flow cytometry on a PBMC aliquot from every donor. Library preparation used 5' RACE. The sequencing machine was an Illumina HiSeq 2500. The second PCR ran for about 6 to 12 cycles and used a J-beta primer mix along with a sample-barcoded 5' primer. A template-switch 5' adaptor carrying 12 random nucleotides introduced a unique molecular identifier onto each TCR beta cDNA molecule. Each sample yielded at least 2.5 million CDR3-containing paired-end reads. The Mint cDNA synthesis kit, primed by a TRBC-specific oligonucleotide, was used to synthesize first-strand cDNA from all RNA. Following uracil-DNA glycosylase treatment, all cDNA underwent a first 18-cycle PCR with the universal primers M1SS and BC2_uni_R. The study's own analysis went as follows. For normalization, 1 million high-quality reads, each with a distinct molecular identifier, were randomly selected from each sample. Instead of being binned into consensus sequences, reads that shared molecular identifiers were thrown out. MiTCR, with a Q25 quality threshold and the strictest error-elimination algorithm, was used for CDR3 identification, clonotype clustering and error correction. A nonparametric unseen species model using Euler transformation provided a lower-bound estimate of total TCR beta diversity. TCRdb reran the public reads through fastp at Q25 and MiXCR, keeping productive beta chains. Every CDR3 protein is listed once, alongside the most common genes and DNA of its rows. It is TCRdb's table, rather than the study itself, that gives the V and J calls and clone size. The sample table holds almost 550,000 distinct CDR3 sequences, of which 20% to 30% were seen once. The biggest ten clones account for less than 9% of the sample.

The record originates from a study of blood T cells in healthy people across ages (dated by TCRdb to between 2014 and 2016). In terms of the full investigation: In model experiments, template switching captured about one uniquely barcoded TCR beta cDNA molecule for every two T cells. The study measured age-related changes in TCR beta repertoire diversity using deep sequencing normalized with unique cDNA molecular identifiers. The donors were split into four age groups: young (average 16 years), middle-aged (nearly 40), aged (around 67) and long-lived (over 75). For two donors (one aged 18 to 30 and one aged 80 or older), the study analyzed two additional independent replicas of 1 million unique cDNA reads from the same blood draw.

What the authors observed across the whole study: Observed TCR beta diversity per million T cells fell roughly linearly with age, and a significant reduction was already apparent by age around 40. Estimates of total diversity based on one million sequenced T cells were regarded as lower bounds and as underestimates. Because the CMV infection status of the donors was unknown, age-related changes in expanded clonotypes may potentially have been confounded. The percentage of naive T cells measured by flow cytometry correlated strongly with observed TCR beta diversity. Conclusive comparison of naive and antigen-experienced compartments was prevented by the profiling of bulk unsorted PBMCs. Compared with the aged group, the long-lived group had more naive CD4+ T cells, fewer expanded clones and increased TCR diversity, a pattern suggesting age selection.

V loses 3 bases, J loses 4 bases, and the germline ends lie 21 bases apart. The germline V gene encodes CDR1 KGHDR and CDR2 SFDVKD. The CDR3 covers 18 residues, taking in both the cysteine and the phenylalanine. Only the CDR3 portion is preserved as DNA: 54 bases, with reading frame beginning at the first base. The same data also went into a second study, on T cells of mothers and their children. Taken from the second paper: Nine systemically healthy Caucasian individuals, comprising three mothers and their six children, were included as donors. cDNA synthesis used all of the extracted RNA, with roughly 1.6 ug of RNA in each 15 ul reaction. In the second PCR, the M1S primer introduced both the sample barcodes and 2-4 random nucleotides. Each mother yielded over 8.5 million TCR beta CDR3 reads and each child 2.5 million to 3.5 million reads. In both related and unrelated pairs, thymic selection shapes the output of TCR recombination in a similar way, with inherited differences having only a minor effect. Related mother-child pairs always showed normalized repertoire overlap that was slightly higher than in unrelated mother-child pairs, though the difference was never significant. With a sensitivity of approximately 92 clones per million clonotypes, no persistent microchimeric T cell clones were detected. In the study, deep NGS was used to compare the TCR beta repertoires of mothers and children, and features distinguishing related mother-child pairs from unrelated individuals were sought. The mean age was about 40 +/- 4 years for the mothers and approximately 11 +/- 4 years for the children. After adapters were ligated using NEBNext reagents, the libraries underwent 100+100 nt paired-end sequencing on an Illumina HiSeq 2000. Mother and child libraries were prepared a month apart and sequenced in separate runs to prevent cross-contamination. For each donor, somewhere between roughly 450,000 and 2,100,000 distinct TCR beta clonotypes were identified. Naive TCR beta clonotypes were estimated from low-frequency clonotypes matched to each donor's FACS-determined naive share, without sorting.

The chain is made from TRBV24-1 and TRBJ2-1, with the D call perhaps TRBD1 or TRBD2, each one matching 6 bases. This clonotype was obtained from a boy aged 10-17 years in good health. The sequenced material came from blood. The DNA reads TGTGCCACCAGTGATCTACGGTCGCTTAAGGGGGGATACAATGAGCAGTTCTTC. This translates into CATSDLRSLKGGYNEQFF.